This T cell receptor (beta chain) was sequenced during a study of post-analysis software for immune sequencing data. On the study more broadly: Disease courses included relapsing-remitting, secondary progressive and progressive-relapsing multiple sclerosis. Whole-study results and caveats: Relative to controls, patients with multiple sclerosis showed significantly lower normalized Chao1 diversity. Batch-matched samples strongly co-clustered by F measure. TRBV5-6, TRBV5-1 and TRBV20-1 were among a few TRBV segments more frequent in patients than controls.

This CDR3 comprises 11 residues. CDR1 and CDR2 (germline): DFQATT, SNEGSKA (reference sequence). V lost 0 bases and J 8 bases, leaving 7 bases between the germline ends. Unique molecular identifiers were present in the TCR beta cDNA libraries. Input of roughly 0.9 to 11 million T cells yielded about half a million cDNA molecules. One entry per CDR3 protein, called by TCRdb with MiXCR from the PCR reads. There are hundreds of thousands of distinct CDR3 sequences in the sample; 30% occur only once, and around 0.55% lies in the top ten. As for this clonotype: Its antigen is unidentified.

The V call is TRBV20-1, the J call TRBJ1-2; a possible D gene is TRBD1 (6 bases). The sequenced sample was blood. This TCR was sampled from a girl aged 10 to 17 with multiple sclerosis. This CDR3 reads CSAREDSGYTF. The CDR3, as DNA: TGCAGTGCTAGAGAGGACAGCGGCTACACCTTC.